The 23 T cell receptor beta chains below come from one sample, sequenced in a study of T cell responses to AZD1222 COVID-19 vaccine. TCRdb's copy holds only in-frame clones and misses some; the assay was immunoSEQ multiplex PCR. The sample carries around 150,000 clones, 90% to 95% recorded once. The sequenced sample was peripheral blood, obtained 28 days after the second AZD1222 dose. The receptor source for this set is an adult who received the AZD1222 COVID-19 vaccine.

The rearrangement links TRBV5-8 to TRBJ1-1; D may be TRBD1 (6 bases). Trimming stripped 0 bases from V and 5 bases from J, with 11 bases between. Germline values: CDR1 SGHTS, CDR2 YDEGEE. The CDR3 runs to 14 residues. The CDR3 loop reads CASSLGAGETEAFF. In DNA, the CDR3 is TGTGCCAGCAGCTTGGGGGCAGGGGAGACTGAAGCTTTCTTT.

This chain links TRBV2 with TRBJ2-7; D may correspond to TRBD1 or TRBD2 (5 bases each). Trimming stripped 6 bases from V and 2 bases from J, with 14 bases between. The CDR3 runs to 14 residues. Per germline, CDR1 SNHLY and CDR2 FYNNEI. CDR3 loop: CASRAHEGPYEQYF. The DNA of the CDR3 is TGTGCCAGCAGGGCCCACGAGGGGCCCTACGAGCAGTACTTC.

CDR3 nucleotide sequence: TGTGCCAGCACCCGCGGGGTACAAGAGACCCAGTACTTC. Amino acids: CASTRGVQETQYF. The rearrangement uses TRBV12-3 or TRBV12-4 and TRBJ2-5; D is perhaps TRBD2 (6 bases). Trimming stripped 7 bases from V and 2 bases from J, with 11 bases between. The CDR3 spans 13 residues.

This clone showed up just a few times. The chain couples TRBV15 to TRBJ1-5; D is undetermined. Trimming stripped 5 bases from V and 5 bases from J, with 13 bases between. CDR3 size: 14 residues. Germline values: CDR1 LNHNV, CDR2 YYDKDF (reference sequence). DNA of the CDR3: TGTGCCACCAGCGTTACGGGGTATTATCAGCCCCAGCATTTT. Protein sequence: CATSVTGYYQPQHF.

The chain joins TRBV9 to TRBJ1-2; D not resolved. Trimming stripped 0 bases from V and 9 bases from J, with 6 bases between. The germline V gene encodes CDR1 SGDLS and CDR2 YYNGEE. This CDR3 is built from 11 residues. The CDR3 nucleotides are TGTGCCAGCAGCGTAGGCATGAGCTACACCTTC. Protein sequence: CASSVGMSYTF.

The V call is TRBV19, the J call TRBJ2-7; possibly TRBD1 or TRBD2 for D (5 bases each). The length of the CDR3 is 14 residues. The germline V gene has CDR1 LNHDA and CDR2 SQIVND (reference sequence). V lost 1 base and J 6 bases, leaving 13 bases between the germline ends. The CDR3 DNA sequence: TGTGCCAGTAGTATAGGGTTAGGGACCTTCGAGCAGTACTTC. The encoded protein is CASSIGLGTFEQYF.

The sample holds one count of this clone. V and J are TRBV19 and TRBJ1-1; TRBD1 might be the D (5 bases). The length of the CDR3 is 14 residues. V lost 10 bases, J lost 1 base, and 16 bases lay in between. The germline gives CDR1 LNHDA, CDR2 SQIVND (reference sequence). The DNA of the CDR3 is TGTGCCACCAGCAGGGTGGGAACGAACACTGAAGCTTTCTTT. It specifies CATSRVGTNTEAFF.

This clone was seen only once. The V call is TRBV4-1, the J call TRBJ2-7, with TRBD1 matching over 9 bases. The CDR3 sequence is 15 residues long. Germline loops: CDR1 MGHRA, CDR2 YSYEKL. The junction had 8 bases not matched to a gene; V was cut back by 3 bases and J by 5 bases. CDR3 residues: CASSHPGTGTDEQYF. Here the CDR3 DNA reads TGCGCCAGCAGCCATCCAGGGACAGGGACCGACGAGCAGTACTTC.

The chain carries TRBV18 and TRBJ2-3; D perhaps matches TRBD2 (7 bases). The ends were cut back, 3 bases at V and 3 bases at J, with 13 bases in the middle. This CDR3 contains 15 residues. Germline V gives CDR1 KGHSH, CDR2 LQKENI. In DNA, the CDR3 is TGTGCCAGCTCACCGGCGGGGGCCACAACAGATACGCAGTATTTT. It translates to CASSPAGATTDTQYF.

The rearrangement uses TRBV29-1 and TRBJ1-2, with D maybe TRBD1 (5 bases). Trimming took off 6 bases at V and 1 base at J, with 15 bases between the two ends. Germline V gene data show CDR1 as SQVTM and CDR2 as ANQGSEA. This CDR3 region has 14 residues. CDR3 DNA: TGCAGCGTGGCTCGACAGTGGGATAACTATGGCTACACCTTC. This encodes CSVARQWDNYGYTF.

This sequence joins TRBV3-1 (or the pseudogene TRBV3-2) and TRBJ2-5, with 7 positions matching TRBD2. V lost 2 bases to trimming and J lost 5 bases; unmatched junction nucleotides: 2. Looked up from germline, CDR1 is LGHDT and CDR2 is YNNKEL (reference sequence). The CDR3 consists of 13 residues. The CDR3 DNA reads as TGTGCCAGCAGCCAACAGGGAGGGGAGACCCAGTACTTC. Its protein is CASSQQGGETQYF.

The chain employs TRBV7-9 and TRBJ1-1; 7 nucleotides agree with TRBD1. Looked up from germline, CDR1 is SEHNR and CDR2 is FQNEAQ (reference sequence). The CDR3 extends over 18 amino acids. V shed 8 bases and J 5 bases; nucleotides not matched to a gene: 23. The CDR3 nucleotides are TGTGCCAGCGCCCTAATGACAGGGAGGTTTAGGGTGCGAACTGAAGCTTTCTTT. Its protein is CASALMTGRFRVRTEAFF.

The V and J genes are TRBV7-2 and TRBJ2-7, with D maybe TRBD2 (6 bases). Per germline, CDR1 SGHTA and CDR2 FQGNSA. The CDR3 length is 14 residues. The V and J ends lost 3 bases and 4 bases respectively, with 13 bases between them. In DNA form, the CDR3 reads TGTGCCAGCAGCTTCGGCGGGGCCAAATACGAGCAGTACTTC. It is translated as CASSFGGAKYEQYF.

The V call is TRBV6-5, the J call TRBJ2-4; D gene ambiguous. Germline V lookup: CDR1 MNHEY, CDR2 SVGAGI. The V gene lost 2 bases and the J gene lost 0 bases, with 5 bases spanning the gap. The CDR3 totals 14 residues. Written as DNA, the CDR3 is TGTGCCAGCAGTTACCCCTTAGCCAAAAACATTCAGTACTTC. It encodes CASSYPLAKNIQYF.

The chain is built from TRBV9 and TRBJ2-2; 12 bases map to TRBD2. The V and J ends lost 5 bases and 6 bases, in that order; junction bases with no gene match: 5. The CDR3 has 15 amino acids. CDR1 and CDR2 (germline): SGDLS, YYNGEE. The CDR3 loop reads CASRASGGASGELFF. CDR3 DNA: TGTGCCAGCAGGGCTAGCGGGGGGGCCTCCGGGGAGCTGTTTTTT. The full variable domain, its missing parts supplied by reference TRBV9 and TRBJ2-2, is DSGVTQTPKHLITATGQRVTLRCSPRSGDLSVYWYQQSLDQGLQFLIQYYNGEERAKGNILERFSAQQFPDLHSELNLSSLELGDSALYFCASRASGGASGELFFGEGSRLTVL.

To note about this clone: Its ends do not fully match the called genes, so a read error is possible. The CDR3 nucleotides read TGTGCCAGTAGTGTAGAGCACAGGGGACACTATGGCTACACCTTC. This translates into CASSVEHRGHYGYTF. The V gene is TRBV19, the J gene TRBJ1-2; 7 bases map to TRBD1. CDR1 and CDR2 (germline): LNHDA, SQIVND (reference sequence). There are 15 residues in the CDR3.

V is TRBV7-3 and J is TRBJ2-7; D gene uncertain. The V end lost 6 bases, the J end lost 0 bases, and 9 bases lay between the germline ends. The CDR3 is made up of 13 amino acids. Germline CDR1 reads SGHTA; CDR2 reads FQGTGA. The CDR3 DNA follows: TGTGCCAGCAGTTCGGGCAGCTCCTACGAGCAGTACTTC. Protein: CASSSGSSYEQYF.

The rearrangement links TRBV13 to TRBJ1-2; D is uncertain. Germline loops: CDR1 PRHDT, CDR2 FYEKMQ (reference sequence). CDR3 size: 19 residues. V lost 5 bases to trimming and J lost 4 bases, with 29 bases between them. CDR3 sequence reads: CASSPGGQDATPPIYGYTF. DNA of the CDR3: TGTGCCAGCAGCCCCGGCGGGCAGGACGCCACCCCCCCCATCTATGGCTACACCTTC.

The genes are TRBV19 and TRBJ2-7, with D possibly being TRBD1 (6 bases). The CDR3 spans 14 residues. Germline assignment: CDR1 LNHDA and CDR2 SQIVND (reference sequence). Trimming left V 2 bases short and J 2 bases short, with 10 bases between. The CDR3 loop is CASSIKTGPYEQYF. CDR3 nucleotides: TGTGCCAGTAGTATAAAAACAGGGCCCTACGAGCAGTACTTC.

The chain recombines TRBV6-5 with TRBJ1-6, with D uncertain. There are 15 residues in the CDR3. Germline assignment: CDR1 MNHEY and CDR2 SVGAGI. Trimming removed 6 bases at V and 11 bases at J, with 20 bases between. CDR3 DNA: TGTGCCAGCAGCCATGGGCCGGCCCTGGGGACACCCCTCCACTTT. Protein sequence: CASSHGPALGTPLHF.

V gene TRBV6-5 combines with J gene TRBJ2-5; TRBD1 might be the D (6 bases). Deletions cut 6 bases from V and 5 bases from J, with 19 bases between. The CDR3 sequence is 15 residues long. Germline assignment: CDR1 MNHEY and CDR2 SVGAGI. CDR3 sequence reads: CASRLGTTGFETQYF. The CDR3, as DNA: TGTGCCAGCAGGCTAGGGACCACAGGGTTCGAGACCCAGTACTTC.

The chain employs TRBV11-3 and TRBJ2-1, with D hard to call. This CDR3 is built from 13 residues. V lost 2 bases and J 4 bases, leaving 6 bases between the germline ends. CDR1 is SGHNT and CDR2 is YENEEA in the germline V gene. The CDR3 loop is CASSLSEYNEQFF. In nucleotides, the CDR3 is TGTGCCAGCAGCTTAAGTGAGTACAATGAGCAGTTCTTC.

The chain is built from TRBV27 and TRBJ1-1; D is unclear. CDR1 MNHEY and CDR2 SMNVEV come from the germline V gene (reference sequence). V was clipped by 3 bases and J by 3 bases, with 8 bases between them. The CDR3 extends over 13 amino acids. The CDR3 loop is CASSFGLDTEAFF. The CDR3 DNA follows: TGTGCCAGCAGTTTTGGGCTAGACACTGAAGCTTTCTTT.